These T cell receptor beta chains were read from a single sample in a study of blood T cell repertoires in COVID-19. Generated by immunoSEQ multiplex PCR, the TCRdb table keeps only in-frame clones and is missing some. The sample includes about 52,000 clones, about 85% of them seen just once. Sequencing was done on a sample of peripheral blood. These receptors came from a human donor in a cohort sampled during active COVID-19. The CDR3 runs from the conserved cysteine through the conserved F or W. A D gene is named only where the DNA matches it firmly. The listing skips clone size in some rows; elsewhere it reads once, few, many or a size class.

j_call: TRBJ2-2; d_call: -; v_call: TRBV2; clone_size: -; cdr3_nt: TGTGCCAGCAGTAGAGAACAGACAAACACCGGGGAGCTGTTTTTT; cdr3_aa: CASSREQTNTGELFF
j_call: TRBJ1-2; d_call: -; v_call: TRBV11-2; clone_size: -; cdr3_nt: TGTGCCAGCAGCTCCTCAGGAGGCGGCTACACCTTC; cdr3_aa: CASSSSGGGYTF
j_call: TRBJ2-7; d_call: TRBD1; v_call: TRBV2; clone_size: -; cdr3_nt: TGTGCCAGCAGGGTGGGACAGGGGGTTCGTGCGGAAGAGCAGTACTTC; cdr3_aa: CASRVGQGVRAEEQYF
j_call: TRBJ1-2; d_call: TRBD1; v_call: TRBV24-1; clone_size: once; cdr3_nt: TGTGCCACCAGTGGGACAGGTTTCAGTGGCTACACCTTC; cdr3_aa: CATSGTGFSGYTF
j_call: TRBJ2-1; d_call: TRBD1; v_call: TRBV5-4; clone_size: -; cdr3_nt: TGTGCCAGCAGCCAGGACAGGGTTCGGGTTGGGTACAATGAGCAGTTCTTC; cdr3_aa: CASSQDRVRVGYNEQFF
j_call: TRBJ2-1; d_call: TRBD1; v_call: TRBV6-5; clone_size: -; cdr3_nt: TGTGCCAGCAGGACGGACAGGACGGGCAATGAGCAGTTCTTC; cdr3_aa: CASRTDRTGNEQFF
j_call: TRBJ1-6; d_call: -; v_call: TRBV2; clone_size: -; cdr3_nt: TGTGCCAGCACAGTCATCCGGGATAATTCACCCCTCCACTTT; cdr3_aa: CASTVIRDNSPLHF
j_call: TRBJ2-2; d_call: TRBD2; v_call: TRBV7-6; clone_size: once; cdr3_nt: TGTGCCAGCAGCTTAACGGGGGGACCGAACACCGGGGAGCTGTTTTTT; cdr3_aa: CASSLTGGPNTGELFF
j_call: TRBJ2-5; d_call: TRBD2; v_call: TRBV24-1; clone_size: -; cdr3_nt: TGTGCCACCAGTGATCGGGGACTAGCGGGGGGCATCCGTGAGACCCAGTACTTC; cdr3_aa: CATSDRGLAGGIRETQYF
j_call: TRBJ1-2; d_call: -; v_call: TRBV6-1; clone_size: -; cdr3_nt: TGTGCCAGCAGTGAATGGACACACACCTTC; cdr3_aa: CASSEWTHTF
j_call: TRBJ2-2; d_call: -; v_call: TRBV3-1/TRBV3-2; clone_size: -; cdr3_nt: TGTGCCAGCAGCCAACGGGGGTCTACCGGGGAGCTGTTTTTT; cdr3_aa: CASSQRGSTGELFF
j_call: TRBJ2-7; d_call: -; v_call: TRBV4-1; clone_size: -; cdr3_nt: TGCGCCAGCAGCTCCCGGGATAACTCCTACGAGCAGTACTTC; cdr3_aa: CASSSRDNSYEQYF
j_call: TRBJ2-1; d_call: TRBD1; v_call: TRBV5-1; clone_size: -; cdr3_nt: TGCGCCAGCAGCTTGAGGACAGGGCCACGGGGGTCCTACAATGAGCAGTTCTTC; cdr3_aa: CASSLRTGPRGSYNEQFF
j_call: TRBJ2-3; d_call: -; v_call: TRBV5-1; clone_size: once; cdr3_nt: TGCGCCAGCAGCGTGGACTTCACAGATACGCAGTATTTT; cdr3_aa: CASSVDFTDTQYF